The entry below describes one T cell receptor beta chain. Original analysis: Estimation of nucleated cell counts relied on the amplification of reference gene primers. Using immunoSEQ multiplex PCR, the repertoire was profiled, and TCRdb retains in-frame clones only, with some absent. The V and J calls and the clone size are those of that table, but D and trimming were determined from the DNA. The table records 150,000 to 190,000 clones, 76% of them present only once. The V end lost 8 bases, the J end lost 7 bases, and 18 bases lay between the germline ends. CDR3 length: 14 residues. CDR1 KGHSH and CDR2 LQKENI come from the germline V gene. The data belong to a study of blood T cell repertoires in COVID-19. About the study: The United States, Italy and Spain supplied acute and convalescent COVID-19 samples. From T cells, B-cell-depleted T cells, or PBMCs came the material, which was cDNA or gDNA.

The receptor was derived from a woman older than 75 with acute or convalescent COVID-19. The chain joins TRBV18 to TRBJ2-1; the D gene is possibly TRBD2 (6 bases). Sample: peripheral blood. Written as DNA, the CDR3 is TGTGCCAGCACCTCGACGGGAGTAATGAATGAGCAGTTCTTC. This sequence encodes CASTSTGVMNEQFF.